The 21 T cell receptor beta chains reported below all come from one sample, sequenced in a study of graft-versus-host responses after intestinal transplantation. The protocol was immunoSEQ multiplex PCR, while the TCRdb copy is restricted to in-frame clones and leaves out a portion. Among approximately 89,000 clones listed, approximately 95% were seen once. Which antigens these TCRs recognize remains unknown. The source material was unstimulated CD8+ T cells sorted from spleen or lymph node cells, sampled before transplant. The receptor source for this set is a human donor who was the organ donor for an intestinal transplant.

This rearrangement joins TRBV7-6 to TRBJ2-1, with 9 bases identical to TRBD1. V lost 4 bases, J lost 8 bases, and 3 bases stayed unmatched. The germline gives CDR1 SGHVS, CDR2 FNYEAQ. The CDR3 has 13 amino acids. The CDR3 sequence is CASSSTGGDEQFF. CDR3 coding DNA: TGTGCCAGCAGCTCGACAGGGGGGGATGAGCAGTTCTTC.

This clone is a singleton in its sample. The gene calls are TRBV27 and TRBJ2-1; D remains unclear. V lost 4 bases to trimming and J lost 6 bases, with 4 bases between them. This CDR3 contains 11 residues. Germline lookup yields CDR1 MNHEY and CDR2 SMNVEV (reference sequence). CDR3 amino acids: CASSSGNEQFF. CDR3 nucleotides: TGTGCCAGCAGTTCGGGCAATGAGCAGTTCTTC.

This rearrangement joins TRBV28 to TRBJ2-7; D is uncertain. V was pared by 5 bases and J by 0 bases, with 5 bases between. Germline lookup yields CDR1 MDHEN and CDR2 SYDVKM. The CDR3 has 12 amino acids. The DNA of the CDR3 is TGTGCCAGCAGTCCCATCTCCTACGAGCAGTACTTC. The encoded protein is CASSPISYEQYF.

The CDR3 nucleotides read TGTGCCAGCAGTGAGGGACGGGACAGGGGGTTCTATGGCTACACCTTC. Translation gives CASSEGRDRGFYGYTF. V gene TRBV2 combines with J gene TRBJ1-2; 11 nucleotides line up with TRBD1. Per germline, CDR1 SNHLY and CDR2 FYNNEI. V lost 3 bases, J lost 4 bases, and 7 bases stayed unmatched. The CDR3 runs 16 residues.

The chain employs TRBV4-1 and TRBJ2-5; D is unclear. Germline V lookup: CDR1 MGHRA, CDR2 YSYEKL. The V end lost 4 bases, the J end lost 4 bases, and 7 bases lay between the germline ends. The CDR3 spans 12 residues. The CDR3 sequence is CASSPGGETQYF. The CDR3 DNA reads TGCGCCAGCAGCCCGGGTGGAGAGACCCAGTACTTC.

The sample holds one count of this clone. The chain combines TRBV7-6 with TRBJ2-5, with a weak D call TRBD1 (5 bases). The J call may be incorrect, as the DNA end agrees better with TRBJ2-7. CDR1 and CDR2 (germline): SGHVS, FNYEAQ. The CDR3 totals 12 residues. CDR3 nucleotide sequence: TGTGCCAGCAGCGACAGCTCCTACGAGCAGTACTTC. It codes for CASSDSSYEQYF.

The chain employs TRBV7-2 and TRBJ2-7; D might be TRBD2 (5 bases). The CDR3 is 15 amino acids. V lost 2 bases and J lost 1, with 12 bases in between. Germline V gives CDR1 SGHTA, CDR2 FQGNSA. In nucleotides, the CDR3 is TGTGCCAGCAGCTTAAGCAGGCGGACTTCCTACGAGCAGTACTTC. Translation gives CASSLSRRTSYEQYF. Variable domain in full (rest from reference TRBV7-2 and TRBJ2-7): GAGVSQSPSNKVTEKGKDVELRCDPISGHTALYWYRQSLGQGLEFLIYFQGNSAPDKSGLPSDRFSAERTGGSVSTLTIQRTQQEDSAVYLCASSLSRRTSYEQYFGPGTRLTVT.

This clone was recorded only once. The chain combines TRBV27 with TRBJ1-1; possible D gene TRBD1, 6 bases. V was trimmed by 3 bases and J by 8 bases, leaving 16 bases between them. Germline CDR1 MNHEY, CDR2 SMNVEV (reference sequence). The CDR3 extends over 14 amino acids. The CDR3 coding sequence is TGTGCCAGCAGTTTGGTGGGGGCTACGGGAGAAGCTTTCTTT. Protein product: CASSLVGATGEAFF.

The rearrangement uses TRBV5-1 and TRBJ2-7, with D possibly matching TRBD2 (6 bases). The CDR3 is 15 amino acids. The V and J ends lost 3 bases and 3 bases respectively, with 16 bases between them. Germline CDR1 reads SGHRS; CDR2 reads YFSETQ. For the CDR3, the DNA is TGCGCCAGCAGCTCTTCGGAGTGGGAGGACTACGAGCAGTACTTC. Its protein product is CASSSSEWEDYEQYF.

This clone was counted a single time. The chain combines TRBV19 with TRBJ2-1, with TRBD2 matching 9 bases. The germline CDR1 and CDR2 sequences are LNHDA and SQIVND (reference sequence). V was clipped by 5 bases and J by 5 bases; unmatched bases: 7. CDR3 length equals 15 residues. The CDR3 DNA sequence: TGTGCCAGTAGTGCGTGGGCTAGCGGGAACAATGAGCAGTTCTTC. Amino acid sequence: CASSAWASGNNEQFF. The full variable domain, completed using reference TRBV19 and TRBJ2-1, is DGGITQSPKYLFRKEGQNVTLSCEQNLNHDAMYWYRQDPGQGLRLIYYSQIVNDFQKGDIAEGYSVSREKKESFPLTVTSAQKNPTAFYLCASSAWASGNNEQFFGPGTRLTVL.

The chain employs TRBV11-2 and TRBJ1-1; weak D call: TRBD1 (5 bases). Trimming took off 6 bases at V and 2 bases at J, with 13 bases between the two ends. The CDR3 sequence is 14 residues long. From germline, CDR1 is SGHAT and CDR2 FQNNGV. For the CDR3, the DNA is TGTGCCAGCAGTCCCTCAGGGCGTAACACTGAAGCTTTCTTT. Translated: CASSPSGRNTEAFF.

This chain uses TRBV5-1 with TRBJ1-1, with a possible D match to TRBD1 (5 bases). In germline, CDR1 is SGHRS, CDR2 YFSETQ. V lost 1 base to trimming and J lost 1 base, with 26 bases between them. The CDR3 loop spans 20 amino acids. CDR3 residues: CASSLSPLTLGGDRNTEAFF. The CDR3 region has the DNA TGCGCCAGCAGCTTGAGCCCACTGACCCTCGGGGGGGACCGGAACACTGAAGCTTTCTTT. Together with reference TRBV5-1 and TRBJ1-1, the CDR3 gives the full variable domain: KAGVTQTPRYLIKTRGQQVTLSCSPISGHRSVSWYQQTPGQGLQFLFEYFSETQRNKGNFPGRFSGRQFSNSRSEMNVSTLELGDSALYLCASSLSPLTLGGDRNTEAFFGQGTRLTVV.

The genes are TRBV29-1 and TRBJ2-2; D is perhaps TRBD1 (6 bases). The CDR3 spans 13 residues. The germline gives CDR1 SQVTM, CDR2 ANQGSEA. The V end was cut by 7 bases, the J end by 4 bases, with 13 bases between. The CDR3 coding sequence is TGCAGCGGCCTTCAGGGGCTCACCGGGGAGCTGTTTTTT. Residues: CSGLQGLTGELFF.

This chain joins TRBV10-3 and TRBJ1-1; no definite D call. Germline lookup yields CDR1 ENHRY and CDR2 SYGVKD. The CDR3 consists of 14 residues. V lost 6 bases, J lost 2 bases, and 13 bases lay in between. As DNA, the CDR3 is TGTGCCATCAGGGGGAGGGATTTAAACACTGAAGCTTTCTTT. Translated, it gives CAIRGRDLNTEAFF.

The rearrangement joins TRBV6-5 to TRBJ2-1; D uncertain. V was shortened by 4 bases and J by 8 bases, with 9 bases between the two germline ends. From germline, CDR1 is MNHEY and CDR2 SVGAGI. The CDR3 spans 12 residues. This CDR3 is CASSLGEDEQFF. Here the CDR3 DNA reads TGTGCCAGCAGTTTAGGCGAGGATGAGCAGTTCTTC.

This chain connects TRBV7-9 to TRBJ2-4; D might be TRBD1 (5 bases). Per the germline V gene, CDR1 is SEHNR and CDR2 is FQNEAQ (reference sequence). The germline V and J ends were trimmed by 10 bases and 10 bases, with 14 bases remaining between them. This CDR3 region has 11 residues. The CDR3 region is CATRKGNIQYF. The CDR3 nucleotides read TGTGCCACGCGGAAGGGGAATATTCAGTACTTC.

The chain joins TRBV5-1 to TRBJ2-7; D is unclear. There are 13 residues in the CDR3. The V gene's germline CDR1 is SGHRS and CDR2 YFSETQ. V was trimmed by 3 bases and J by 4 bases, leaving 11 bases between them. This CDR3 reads CASSWRPRYEQYF. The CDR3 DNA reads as TGCGCCAGCAGCTGGCGTCCGAGGTACGAGCAGTACTTC.

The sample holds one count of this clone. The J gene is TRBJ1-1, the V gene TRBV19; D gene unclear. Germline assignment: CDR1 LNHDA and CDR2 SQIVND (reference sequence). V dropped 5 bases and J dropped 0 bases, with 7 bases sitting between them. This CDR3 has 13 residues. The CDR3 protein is CASSLAVNTEAFF. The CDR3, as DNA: TGTGCCAGTAGTTTGGCTGTGAACACTGAAGCTTTCTTT.

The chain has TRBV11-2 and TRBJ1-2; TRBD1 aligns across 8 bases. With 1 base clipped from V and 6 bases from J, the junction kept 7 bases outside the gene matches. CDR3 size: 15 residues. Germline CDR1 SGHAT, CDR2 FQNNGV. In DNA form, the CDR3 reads TGTGCCAGCAGCTTAGGTACAGGGGGAGCCAATGGCTACACCTTC. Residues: CASSLGTGGANGYTF.

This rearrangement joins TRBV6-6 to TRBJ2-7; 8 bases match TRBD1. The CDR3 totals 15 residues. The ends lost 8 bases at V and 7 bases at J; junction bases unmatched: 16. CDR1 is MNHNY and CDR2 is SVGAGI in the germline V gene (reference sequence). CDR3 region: CASPVPDRAKGEQYF. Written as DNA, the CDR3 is TGTGCCAGCCCGGTGCCGGACAGGGCGAAAGGGGAGCAGTACTTC.

Here the CDR3 DNA reads TGTGCCAGTAGTGGGGGGGCCAGGGCGGATCAGCCCCAGCATTTT. It translates to CASSGGARADQPQHF. The gene calls are TRBV19 and TRBJ1-5, with a possible D match to TRBD1 (6 bases). Germline lookup yields CDR1 LNHDA and CDR2 SQIVND (reference sequence). V was trimmed by 5 bases and J by 5 bases, leaving 16 bases between them. The CDR3 length is 15 residues. The full variable domain, with the rest looked up from reference TRBV19 and TRBJ1-5, is DGGITQSPKYLFRKEGQNVTLSCEQNLNHDAMYWYRQDPGQGLRLIYYSQIVNDFQKGDIAEGYSVSREKKESFPLTVTSAQKNPTAFYLCASSGGARADQPQHFGDGTRLSIL.